Listed below are T cell receptor beta chains from one sample, sequenced in a study of OX40 agonist ivuxolimab in advanced cancers. The method was immunoSEQ multiplex PCR; TCRdb's version includes in-frame clones alone and lacks a portion of them. The sample carries some 54,000 clones, roughly four fifths recorded once. Sample: CD4+ or CD8+ T cells sorted from blood, taken in a trial of the OX40 agonist ivuxolimab. These receptors were collected from an adult with an advanced solid tumor such as melanoma, head and neck, liver or kidney cancer. The CDR3 runs from the conserved cysteine through the conserved F or W. The D gene is left open where the match is weak. For some rows the clone size is stated as once, few or many, or as a class when expanded; others skip it.

clone size,V gene,D gene,J gene,CDR3 DNA,CDR3 protein
.,TRBV5-1,.,TRBJ1-1,TGCGCCAGCAGCTTCCCCGAGGACACTGAAGCTTTCTTT,CASSFPEDTEAFF
.,TRBV2,.,TRBJ1-3,TGTGCCAGCAGCGCCCCGGGCAGAATAAGCTCTGGAAACACCATATATTTT,CASSAPGRISSGNTIYF
.,TRBV5-1,.,TRBJ1-3,TGCGCCAGCAGCAGGGCCCAGGGATCAGGAAACACCATATATTTT,CASSRAQGSGNTIYF
.,TRBV19,TRBD1,TRBJ2-7,TGTGCCAGCTGCACGGGACAGAGAGACTACGAGCAGTACTTC,CASCTGQRDYEQYF
.,TRBV5-1,TRBD2,TRBJ2-1,TGCGCCAGCAGCTTGGCCCCTAGCGGGGGGTACAATGAGCAGTTCTTC,CASSLAPSGGYNEQFF
.,TRBV2,.,TRBJ1-3,TGTGCCAGCAGTGAGTTTGGGGGCACTGGAAACACCATATATTTT,CASSEFGGTGNTIYF
.,TRBV20-1,.,TRBJ1-3,TGCAGTGCTAGTCAAGGAAACACCATATATTTT,CSASQGNTIYF
.,TRBV18,.,TRBJ2-7,TGTGCCAGCTCACCCGACAGCTCCTACGAGCAGTACTTC,CASSPDSSYEQYF
.,TRBV19,.,TRBJ2-3,TGTGCCAGTAGCCGGCCGGGGACCAGCACTTATACGCAGTATTTT,CASSRPGTSTYTQYF
.,TRBV12-5,.,TRBJ2-1,TGTGCTAGTGGTTTGTGGCAGGGGAGCCCTTCTAGCTCCTACAATGAGCAGTTCTTC,CASGLWQGSPSSSYNEQFF
.,TRBV5-4,.,TRBJ1-2,TGTGCCAGCAGCTTCGGGACGGATGGCTACACCTTC,CASSFGTDGYTF
.,TRBV5-1,TRBD1,TRBJ2-1,TGCGCCAGCAGCTTAGACAGGGGCTTCTACAATGAGCAGTTCTTC,CASSLDRGFYNEQFF
.,TRBV9,TRBD2,TRBJ2-1,TGTGCCAGCAGCGAGGGGAGCGGGAGGGCCAATTGGTACAATGAGCAGTTCTTC,CASSEGSGRANWYNEQFF
.,TRBV6-6,.,TRBJ2-7,TGTGCCAGCAGATCCCCCCAGGGTATCCACGAGCAGTACTTC,CASRSPQGIHEQYF
once,TRBV19,.,TRBJ1-5,TGTGCCAGTAGGCTGCGCGGGGGGAGCAATCAGCCCCAGCATTTT,CASRLRGGSNQPQHF
.,TRBV20-1,.,TRBJ2-5,TGCAGTGCTGGACCGGGGGAGACCCAGTACTTC,CSAGPGETQYF
.,TRBV5-5,.,TRBJ1-1,TGTGCCAGCAGCTTGGCCGTGACGGTGAACACTGAAGCTTTCTTT,CASSLAVTVNTEAFF
.,TRBV2,.,TRBJ2-3,TGTGCCAGCTGGGCGGGTAGCACAGATACGCAGTATTTT,CASWAGSTDTQYF
.,TRBV27,.,TRBJ2-3,TGTGCTAGCAGTTTCCGTAAGGGCCGCACAGATACGCAGTATTTT,CASSFRKGRTDTQYF
.,TRBV6-1,.,TRBJ1-5,TGTGCCAGCAGTGAAGAGGGGGTTGGGGGGCCCCAGCATTTT,CASSEEGVGGPQHF
.,TRBV7-2,.,TRBJ2-7,TGTGCCAGCAGCTTCCAGACGGCCTACGAGCAGTACTTC,CASSFQTAYEQYF
.,TRBV2,.,TRBJ2-5,TGTGCCAGCAGTGAGAGTAGAAGAATTGAAGAGACCCAGTACTTC,CASSESRRIEETQYF